This T cell receptor beta chain was identified in a study of T-cell reconstitution after alpha-beta-depleted transplantation in children. Unique molecular identifiers were built into the TCRbeta library. TCRdb re-called the PCR reads with MiXCR, one entry per CDR3 protein. The table includes about 110,000 distinct CDR3 sequences, 10% detected once. The germline CDR1 and CDR2 sequences are GTSNPN and SVGIG (reference sequence). After removal of 1 base from V and 3 bases from J, the junction contained 5 bases not matched to a gene. The CDR3 has 17 amino acids. The chain carries TRBV30 and TRBJ2-3; TRBD2 agrees at 15 bases. Source: PBMCs from the stem cell graft donor, taken from the stem cell graft. The source is a human donor who donated a stem cell graft to a child with acute lymphoblastic leukemia. As DNA, the CDR3 is TGTGCCTGGAGTGGAGGGACTAGCGGGGGGATAACAGATACGCAGTATTTT. It encodes CAWSGGTSGGITDTQYF. Together with reference TRBV30 and TRBJ2-3, the CDR3 gives the full variable domain: SQTIHQWPATLVQPVGSPLSLECTVEGTSNPNLYWYRQAAGRGLQLLFYSVGIGQISSEVPQNLSASRPQDRQFILSSKKLLLSDSGFYLCAWSGGTSGGITDTQYFGPGTRLTVL.